This T cell receptor (beta chain) stems from a study of CD8 T cells in ankylosing spondylitis. Whole-study findings and limits: Ankylosing spondylitis blood appeared to carry a characteristic TCR beta motif of roughly eight highly homologous variants. According to the report, clones linked to the disease were significantly enriched in matched synovial fluid samples taken from ankylosing spondylitis patients. Relatively rare in peripheral blood, disease-linked clones were also CD8+.

About this clonotype itself: Its matching antigen is unknown.

A quantitative 5'-RACE method, one with molecular barcodes, was used to make TCR beta libraries. One entry per CDR3 protein, called by TCRdb with MiXCR from the 5' RACE reads. The sample records about 130,000 distinct CDR3 sequences, about an eighth being singletons. The specimen was blood, either unsorted or a sorted T cell fraction (not recorded which). The TCR originated in a female donor with ankylosing spondylitis or in good health (not recorded which).

The CDR3 is CASSLEDLSYEQYF. The CDR3 nucleotides read TGCGCCAGCAGCTTGGAGGACCTCTCCTACGAGCAGTACTTC. The chain links TRBV5-1 to TRBJ2-7; D is uncertain. This CDR3 spans 14 amino acids. CDR1 is SGHRS and CDR2 is YFSETQ in the germline V gene. The V end was cut by 0 bases, the J end by 0 bases, with 7 bases between.